This record concerns one T cell receptor (beta chain) sequence. Antigen unknown. Described time point: after preoperative PTX-NDP chemotherapy. This entry belongs to a study of esophageal squamous cell carcinoma under preoperative chemotherapy. Study conclusions and caveats: Tumor-infiltrating lymphocytes showed no significant post-chemotherapy TCR diversity increase, unlike peripheral T cells. Abundant clones tended to shrink rather than expand after paclitaxel-nedaplatin.

The CDR3 is 15 amino acids. CDR1 GTSNPN and CDR2 SVGIG come from the germline V gene (reference sequence). TCRdb processed the PCR reads anew with MiXCR; each CDR3 protein has one entry. The sample gives about 9,300 distinct CDR3 sequences, approximately 50% of which show up once; more than 13% is in the top ten. The chain joins TRBV30 to TRBJ2-1; tentative D call: TRBD1 (6 bases). The J call is doubtful: the DNA matches TRBJ2-7 better. The receptor comes from a human donor with esophageal squamous cell carcinoma. The donor label of this sample is uncertain. The specimen was collected from a patient given preoperative chemotherapy. CDR3 DNA sequence: TGTGCCTGGAGTTTATCCCCAGGGGTTTCAGGCGAGCAGTACTTC. Its translation: CAWSLSPGVSGEQYF.